These 8 T cell receptor beta chains share one sample of origin, sequenced in a study of cytomegalovirus exposure and HLA in healthy donors. PCR employed 60 Vbeta and 13 Jbeta primers. The table came from immunoSEQ multiplex PCR; TCRdb's copy has only in-frame clones and leaves some out. The table has a few hundred thousand clones, around 85% seen once. The sample was PBMCs. All receptors come from a girl aged 2 to 10 in good health and CMV-seronegative.

V gene TRBV7-6 combines with J gene TRBJ2-3; 12 nucleotides line up with TRBD2. In germline, CDR1 is SGHVS, CDR2 FNYEAQ. The CDR3 runs 17 residues. With V trimmed by 4 bases and J by 6 bases, 11 bases remained unmatched. This CDR3 reads CASSSGTSGRASDTQYF. CDR3 coding DNA: TGTGCCAGCAGCTCCGGGACTAGCGGGCGGGCTTCGGATACGCAGTATTTT.

The rearrangement links TRBV19 to TRBJ2-1; tentatively, D is TRBD2 (5 bases). V was clipped by 1 base and J by 8 bases, with 12 bases between them. Germline V CDR1 and CDR2: LNHDA, SQIVND (reference sequence). The CDR3 spans 14 residues. As DNA, the CDR3 is TGTGCCAGTAGTATAGTATTCGGGGTGGATGAGCAGTTCTTC. This gives the protein CASSIVFGVDEQFF.

The chain links TRBV15 to TRBJ2-1, with 8 bases aligning to TRBD1. V shed 5 bases, J shed 9 bases, and the junction held 15 bases outside the gene matches. Per germline, CDR1 LNHNV and CDR2 YYDKDF (reference sequence). This CDR3 region has 16 residues. In DNA, the CDR3 is TGTGCCACCAGCCCCGACGGGCAGGGGGCGAACAGTGAGCAGTTCTTC. It is translated as CATSPDGQGANSEQFF.

This clone was seen more than once but under ten times. The chain is built from TRBV6-5 and TRBJ2-2; D is perhaps TRBD2 (6 bases). The CDR3 extends over 16 amino acids. V gave up 2 bases and J gave up 6 bases, with 16 bases separating them. CDR1 is MNHEY, CDR2 SVGAGI, per germline. The CDR3 coding sequence is TGTGCCAGCAGTTACGGGCTAGCGTTTAGGCCCGGGGAGCTGTTTTTT. This sequence encodes CASSYGLAFRPGELFF.

The chain couples TRBV29-1 to TRBJ2-1; D is uncertain. Trimming shortened V by 4 bases and J by 6 bases, and 7 bases separated the two germline ends. Per the germline V gene, CDR1 is SQVTM and CDR2 is ANQGSEA. There are 11 residues in the CDR3. The CDR3: CSVGSGNEQFF. The DNA for the CDR3 is TGCAGCGTTGGATCCGGCAATGAGCAGTTCTTC.

This clone showed up just a few times. The genes are TRBV7-3 and TRBJ2-1; 11 bases map to TRBD2. The length of the CDR3 is 15 residues. J was trimmed by 7 bases and V by 6 bases; bases with no gene match: 8. Per germline, CDR1 SGHTA and CDR2 FQGTGA. The CDR3 DNA reads TGTGCCAGCAGTTTAGCGGGGGGGCCCTGGAATGAGCAGTTCTTC. It specifies CASSLAGGPWNEQFF.

This clone was seen just once. This rearrangement joins TRBV7-3 to TRBJ2-1, with 12 bases that match TRBD2. Per germline, CDR1 SGHTA and CDR2 FQGTGA. The CDR3 is made up of 16 amino acids. Losses at the gene ends were 5 bases for V and 9 bases for J; bases not matched to a gene: 11. The CDR3 DNA reads as TGTGCCAGCAGCCCCATACTAGCGGGGGGCAAGAGTGAGCAGTTCTTC. This translates into CASSPILAGGKSEQFF.

The chain uses TRBV19 and TRBJ1-1; D remains unclear. V lost 6 bases to trimming and J lost 3 bases, with 14 bases between them. The CDR3 covers 14 residues. The germline V gene encodes CDR1 LNHDA and CDR2 SQIVND (reference sequence). CDR3 in amino acids: CASSPVWGDTEAFF. CDR3 bases: TGTGCCAGTAGCCCCGTGTGGGGAGACACTGAAGCTTTCTTT.